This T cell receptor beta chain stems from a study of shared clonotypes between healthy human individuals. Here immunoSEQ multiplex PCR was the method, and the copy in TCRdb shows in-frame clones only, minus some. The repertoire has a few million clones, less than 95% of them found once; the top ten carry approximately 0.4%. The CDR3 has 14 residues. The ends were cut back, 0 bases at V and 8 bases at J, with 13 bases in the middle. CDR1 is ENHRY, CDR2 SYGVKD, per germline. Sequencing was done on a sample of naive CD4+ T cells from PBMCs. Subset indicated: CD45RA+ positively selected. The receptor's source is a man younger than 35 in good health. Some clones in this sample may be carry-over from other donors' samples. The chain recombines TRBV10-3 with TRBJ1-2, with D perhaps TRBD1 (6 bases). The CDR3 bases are TGTGCCATCAGTGAGTCGGCACAGGGCTTCGGCTACACCTTC. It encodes CAISESAQGFGYTF.